The text below deals with one T cell receptor (beta chain). Its specificity is unknown. Compared with germline, one end of the junction differs, possibly owing to a read error. A modified ARM-PCR protocol with three rounds of nested PCR amplified TCRbeta. MiXCR, run by TCRdb on the multiplex PCR reads, gives a single entry per CDR3 protein. The table has over 85,000 distinct CDR3 sequences, about 87% seen once. This sample's RNA came from whole unsorted tissue. The data belong to a study of tumor and adjacent non-tumor tissue in lung cancer. Across the whole study: The patients, roughly eleven men and about five women, were roughly 30 to 80 with stage I to III disease.

Whole-study results and caveats: Tumor TCR diversity, when higher, was linked to shorter survival. Top 100 clones took a larger repertoire share in normal lung.

Germline CDR1 reads MDHEN; CDR2 reads SYDVKM. The length of the CDR3 is 15 residues. The chain links TRBV28 to TRBJ2-2; D is unresolved. The source is a man aged 65-85 years with non-small cell lung cancer. The specimen was lung tumor tissue. The CDR3 sequence is CASSSMGSNTGELFF. The CDR3 DNA is TGTGCCAGCAGTTCAATGGGCTCGAATACCGGGGAGCTGTTTTTT.